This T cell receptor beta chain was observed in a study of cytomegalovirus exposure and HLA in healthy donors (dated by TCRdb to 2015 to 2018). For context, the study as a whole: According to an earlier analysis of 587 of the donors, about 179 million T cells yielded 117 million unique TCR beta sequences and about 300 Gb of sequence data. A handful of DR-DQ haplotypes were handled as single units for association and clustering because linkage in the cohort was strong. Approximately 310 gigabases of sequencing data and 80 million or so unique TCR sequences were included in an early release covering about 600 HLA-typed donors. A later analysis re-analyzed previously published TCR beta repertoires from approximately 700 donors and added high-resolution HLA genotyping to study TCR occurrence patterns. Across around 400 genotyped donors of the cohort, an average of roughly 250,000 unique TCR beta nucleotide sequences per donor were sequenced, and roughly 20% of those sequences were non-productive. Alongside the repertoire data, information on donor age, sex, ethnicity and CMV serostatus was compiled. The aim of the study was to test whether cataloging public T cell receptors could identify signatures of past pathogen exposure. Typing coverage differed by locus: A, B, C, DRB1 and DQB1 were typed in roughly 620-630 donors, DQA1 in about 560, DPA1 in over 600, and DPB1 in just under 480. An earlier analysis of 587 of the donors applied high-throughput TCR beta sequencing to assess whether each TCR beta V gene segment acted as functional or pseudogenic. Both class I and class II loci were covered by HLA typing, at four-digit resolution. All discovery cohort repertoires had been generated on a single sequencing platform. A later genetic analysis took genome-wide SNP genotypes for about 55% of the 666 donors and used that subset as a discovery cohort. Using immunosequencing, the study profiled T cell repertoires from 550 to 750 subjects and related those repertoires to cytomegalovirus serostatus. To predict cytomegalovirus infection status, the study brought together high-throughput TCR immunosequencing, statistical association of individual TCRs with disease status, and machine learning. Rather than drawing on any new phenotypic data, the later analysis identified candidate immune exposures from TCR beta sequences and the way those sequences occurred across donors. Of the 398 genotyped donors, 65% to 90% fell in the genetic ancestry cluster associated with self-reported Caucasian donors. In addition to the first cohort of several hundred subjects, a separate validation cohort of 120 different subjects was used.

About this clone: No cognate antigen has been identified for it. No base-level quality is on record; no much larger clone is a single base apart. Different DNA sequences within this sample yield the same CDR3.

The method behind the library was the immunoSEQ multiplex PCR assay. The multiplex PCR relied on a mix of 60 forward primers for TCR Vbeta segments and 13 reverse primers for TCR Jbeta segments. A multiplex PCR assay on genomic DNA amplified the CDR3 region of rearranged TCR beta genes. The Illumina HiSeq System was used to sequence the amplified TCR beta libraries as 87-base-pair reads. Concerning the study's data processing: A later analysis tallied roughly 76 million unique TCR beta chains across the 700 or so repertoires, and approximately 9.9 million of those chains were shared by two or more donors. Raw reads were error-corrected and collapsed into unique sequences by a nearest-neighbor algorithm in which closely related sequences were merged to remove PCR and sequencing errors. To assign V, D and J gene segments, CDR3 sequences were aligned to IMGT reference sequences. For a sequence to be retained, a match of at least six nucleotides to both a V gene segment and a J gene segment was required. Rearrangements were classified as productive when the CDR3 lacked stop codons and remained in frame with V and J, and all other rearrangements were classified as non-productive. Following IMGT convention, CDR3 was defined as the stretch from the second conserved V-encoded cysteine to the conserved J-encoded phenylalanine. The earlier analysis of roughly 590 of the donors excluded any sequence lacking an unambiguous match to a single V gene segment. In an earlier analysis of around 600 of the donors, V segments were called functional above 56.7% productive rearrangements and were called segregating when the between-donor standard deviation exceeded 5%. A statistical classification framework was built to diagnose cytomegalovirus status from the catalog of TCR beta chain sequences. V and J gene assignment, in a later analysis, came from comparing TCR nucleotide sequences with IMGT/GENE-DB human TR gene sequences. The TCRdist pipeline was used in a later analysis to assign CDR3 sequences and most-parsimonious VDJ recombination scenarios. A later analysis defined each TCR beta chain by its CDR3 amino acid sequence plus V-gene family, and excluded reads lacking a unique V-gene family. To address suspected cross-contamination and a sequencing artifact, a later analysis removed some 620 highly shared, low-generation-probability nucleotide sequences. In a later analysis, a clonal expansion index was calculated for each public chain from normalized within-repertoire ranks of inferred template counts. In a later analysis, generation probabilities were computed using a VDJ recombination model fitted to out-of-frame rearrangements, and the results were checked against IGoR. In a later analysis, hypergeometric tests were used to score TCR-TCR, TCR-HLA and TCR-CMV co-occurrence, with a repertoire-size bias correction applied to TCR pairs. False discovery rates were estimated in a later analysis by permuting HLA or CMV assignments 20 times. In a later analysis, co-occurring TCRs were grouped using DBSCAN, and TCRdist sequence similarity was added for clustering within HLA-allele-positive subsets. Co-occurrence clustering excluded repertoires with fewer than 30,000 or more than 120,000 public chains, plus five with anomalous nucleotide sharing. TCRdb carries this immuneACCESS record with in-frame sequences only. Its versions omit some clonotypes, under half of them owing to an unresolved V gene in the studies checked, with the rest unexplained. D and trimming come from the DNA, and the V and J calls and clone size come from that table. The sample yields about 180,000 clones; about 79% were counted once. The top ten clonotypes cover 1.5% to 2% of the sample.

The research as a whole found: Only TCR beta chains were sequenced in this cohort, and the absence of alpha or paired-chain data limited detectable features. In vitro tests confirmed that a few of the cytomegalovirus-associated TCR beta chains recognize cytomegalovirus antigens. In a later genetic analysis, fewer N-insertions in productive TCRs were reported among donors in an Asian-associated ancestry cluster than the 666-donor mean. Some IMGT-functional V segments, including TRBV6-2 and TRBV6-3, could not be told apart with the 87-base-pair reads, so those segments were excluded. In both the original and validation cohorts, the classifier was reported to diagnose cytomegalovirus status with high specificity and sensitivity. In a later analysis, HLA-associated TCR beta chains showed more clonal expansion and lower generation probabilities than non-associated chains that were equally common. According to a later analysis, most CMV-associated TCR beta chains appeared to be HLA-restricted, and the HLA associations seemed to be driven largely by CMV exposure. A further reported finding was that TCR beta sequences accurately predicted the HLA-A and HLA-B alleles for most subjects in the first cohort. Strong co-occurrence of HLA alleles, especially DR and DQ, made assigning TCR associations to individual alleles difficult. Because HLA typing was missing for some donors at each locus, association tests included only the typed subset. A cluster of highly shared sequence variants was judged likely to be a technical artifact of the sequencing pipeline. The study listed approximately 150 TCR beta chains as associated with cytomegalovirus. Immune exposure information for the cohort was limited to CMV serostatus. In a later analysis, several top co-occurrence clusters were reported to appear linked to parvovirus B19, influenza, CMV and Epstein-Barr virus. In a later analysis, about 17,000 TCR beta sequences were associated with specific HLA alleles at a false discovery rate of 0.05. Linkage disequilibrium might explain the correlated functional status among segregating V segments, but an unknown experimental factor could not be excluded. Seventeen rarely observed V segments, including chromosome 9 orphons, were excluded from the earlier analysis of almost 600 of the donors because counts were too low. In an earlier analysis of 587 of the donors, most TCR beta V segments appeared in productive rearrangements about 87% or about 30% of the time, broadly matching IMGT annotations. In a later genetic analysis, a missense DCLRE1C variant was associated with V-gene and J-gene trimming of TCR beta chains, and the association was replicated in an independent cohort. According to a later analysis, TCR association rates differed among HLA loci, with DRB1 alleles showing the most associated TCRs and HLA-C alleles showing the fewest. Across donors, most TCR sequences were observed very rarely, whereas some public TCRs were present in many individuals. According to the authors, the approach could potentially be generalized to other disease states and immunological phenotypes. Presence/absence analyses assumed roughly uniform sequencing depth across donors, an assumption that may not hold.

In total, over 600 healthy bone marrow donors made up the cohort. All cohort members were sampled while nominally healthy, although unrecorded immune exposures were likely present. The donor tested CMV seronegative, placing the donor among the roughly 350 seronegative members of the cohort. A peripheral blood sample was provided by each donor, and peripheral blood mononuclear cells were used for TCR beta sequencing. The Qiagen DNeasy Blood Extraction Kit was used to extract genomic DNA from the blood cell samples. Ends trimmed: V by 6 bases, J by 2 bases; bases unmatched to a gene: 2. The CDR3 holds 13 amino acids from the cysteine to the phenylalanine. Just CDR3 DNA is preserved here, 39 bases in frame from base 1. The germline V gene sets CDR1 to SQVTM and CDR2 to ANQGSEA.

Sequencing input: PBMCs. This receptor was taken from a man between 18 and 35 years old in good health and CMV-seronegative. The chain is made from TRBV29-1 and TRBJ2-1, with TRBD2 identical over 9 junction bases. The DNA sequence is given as TGCAGCGTCGGCGGGAGGGCCTACAATGAGCAGTTCTTC. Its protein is CSVGGRAYNEQFF.